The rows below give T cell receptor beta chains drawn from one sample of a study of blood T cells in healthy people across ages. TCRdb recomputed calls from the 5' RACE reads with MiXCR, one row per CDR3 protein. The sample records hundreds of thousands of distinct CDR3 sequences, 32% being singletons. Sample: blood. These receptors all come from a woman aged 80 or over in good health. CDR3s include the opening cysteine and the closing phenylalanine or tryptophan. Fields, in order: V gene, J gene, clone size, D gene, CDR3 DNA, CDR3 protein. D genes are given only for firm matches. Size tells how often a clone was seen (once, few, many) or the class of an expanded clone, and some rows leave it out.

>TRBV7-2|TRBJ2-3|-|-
TGTGCCAGCAGCCGGGACCTCATTCACACAGATACGCAGTATTTT
CASSRDLIHTDTQYF
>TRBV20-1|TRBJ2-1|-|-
TGCAGTGCCGTACCTGAGTACAATGAGCAGTTCTTC
CSAVPEYNEQFF
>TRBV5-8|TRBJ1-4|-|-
TGTGCCAGCAGCTACGCAGGGTTGGCTAATGAAAAACTGTTTTTT
CASSYAGLANEKLFF
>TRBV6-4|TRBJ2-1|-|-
TGTGCCAGCAGTCCCGTAGCGGCCGAGGGCCATGAGCAGTTCTTC
CASSPVAAEGHEQFF
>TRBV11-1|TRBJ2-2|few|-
TGTGCCAGCAGCTCCTCCATTTTAAATACCGGGGAGCTGTTTTTT
CASSSSILNTGELFF
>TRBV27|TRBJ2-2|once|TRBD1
TGTGCCAGCAAAGGGACAGTGAACACCGGGGAGCTGTTTTTT
CASKGTVNTGELFF
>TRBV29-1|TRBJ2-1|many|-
TGCAGCGTTGAAGATGGCACTCGGGATGAGCAGTTCTTC
CSVEDGTRDEQFF
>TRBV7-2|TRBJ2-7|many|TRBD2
TGTGCCAGCAGCCCAAAGCGGGGGGGCGAGCAGTACTTC
CASSPKRGGEQYF
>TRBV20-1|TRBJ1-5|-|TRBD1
TGCAGTGCTGGATACAGGGGTGAGAGCAATCAGCCCCAGCATTTT
CSAGYRGESNQPQHF
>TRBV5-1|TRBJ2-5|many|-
TGCGCCAGCACCTTGGGTGGGGCAGGACAAGAGACCCAGTACTTC
CASTLGGAGQETQYF
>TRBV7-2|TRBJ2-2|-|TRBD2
TGTGCCAGCAGCCTCGGGGGATCTAGCGGGGGTTTACGGAACACCGGGGAGCTGTTTTTT
CASSLGGSSGGLRNTGELFF
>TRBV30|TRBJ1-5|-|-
TGTGCCTGGAGTGTAGGTAATGGTCGTCAGCCCCAGCATTTT
CAWSVGNGRQPQHF
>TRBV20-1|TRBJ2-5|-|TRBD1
TGCAGTGCTCGAGGGGGCGTAACGGAGACCCAGTACTTC
CSARGGVTETQYF
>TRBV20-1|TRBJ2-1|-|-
TGCAGTGGGGAGTGGGGCTCCTACAATGAGCAGTTCTTC
CSGEWGSYNEQFF
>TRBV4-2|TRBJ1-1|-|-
TGTGCCAGCAGCCAAGATACGTACAGCGATTTTGAAGCTTTCTTT
CASSQDTYSDFEAFF
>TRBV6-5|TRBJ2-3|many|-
TGTGCCAGCACACCGAACTTTTTCGGGGAAAGGCATACGCAGTATTTT
CASTPNFFGERHTQYF
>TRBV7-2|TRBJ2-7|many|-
TGTGCCAGCACCTCGACCGGCAGGACCTCCTACGAGCAGTACTTC
CASTSTGRTSYEQYF
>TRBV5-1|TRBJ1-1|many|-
TGCGCCAGCAGCTACGGTGACAGAAACACTGAAGCTTTCTTT
CASSYGDRNTEAFF
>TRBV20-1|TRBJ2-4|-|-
TGCAGTGCTAGTCCTGGGGTTAGTTTCATTCAGTACTTC
CSASPGVSFIQYF
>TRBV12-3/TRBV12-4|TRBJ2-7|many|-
TGTGCCAGCAGTGTTCACCGGCGCGAGCAGTACTTC
CASSVHRREQYF
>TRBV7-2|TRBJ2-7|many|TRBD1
TGTGCCAGCAGGATTACTGGGACAGAACTGGAGCAGTACTTC
CASRITGTELEQYF
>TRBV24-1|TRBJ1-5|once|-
TGTGCCGCCAGTGACATGGGAGGTCAGCCCCAGCATTTT
CAASDMGGQPQHF
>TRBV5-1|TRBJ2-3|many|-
TGCGCCAGCAGCTTGGCAGGGGGGGCCGGAGATACGCAGTATTTT
CASSLAGGAGDTQYF
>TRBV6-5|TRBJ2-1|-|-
TGTGCCAGCGACCATAAAAGGCTTACCCACGATGAGCAGTTCTTC
CASDHKRLTHDEQFF
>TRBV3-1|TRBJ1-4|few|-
TGTGCCAGCAGCCAAGTGGGCCGAGACAGTTTTGAAAAACTGTTTTTT
CASSQVGRDSFEKLFF
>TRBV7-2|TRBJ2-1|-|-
TGTGCCAGCAGCTTAATCCCGGAGGGCAATGAGCAGTTCTTC
CASSLIPEGNEQFF
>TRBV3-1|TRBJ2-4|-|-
TGTGCCAGCAGTCCAACCTGGGGTCCCACTCTAGCGACCAAAAACATTCAGTACTTC
CASSPTWGPTLATKNIQYF
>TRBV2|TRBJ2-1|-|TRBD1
TGTGCCTGCAGGCCGGGACAGGGGGCGGTAACGTGGCAGTTCTTC
CACRPGQGAVTWQFF
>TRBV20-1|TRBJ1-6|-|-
TGCAGTGCGAGGAGGAGTTCAGACATAAAAAATTCACCCCTCCACTTT
CSARRSSDIKNSPLHF
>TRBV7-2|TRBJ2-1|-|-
TGTGCCAGCAGCCAACCCGGGAGTCACAATGAGCAGTTCTTC
CASSQPGSHNEQFF
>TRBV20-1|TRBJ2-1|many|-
TGCAGTGCTCCAGATAAGCGGGCAATTCGGTTGCATGAGCAGTTCTTC
CSAPDKRAIRLHEQFF
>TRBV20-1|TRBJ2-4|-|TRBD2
TGCAGTGCTAAACGGACTAGCGGGAGAGGGGAGCAGTACTTC
CSAKRTSGRGEQYF
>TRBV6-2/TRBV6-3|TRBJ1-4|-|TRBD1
TGTGCCAGCCCCAATCCCGGGACAGAAACCTCTACAACTAATGAAAAACTGTTTTTT
CASPNPGTETSTTNEKLFF
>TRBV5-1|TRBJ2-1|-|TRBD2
TGCGCCAGCAGCTTGAGCGGGAGCAGCTCCTACAATGAGCAGTTCTTC
CASSLSGSSSYNEQFF
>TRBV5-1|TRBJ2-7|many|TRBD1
TGCGCCAGCAGCTTGCTCGGGGACAGGGCATTTTACGAGCAGTACTTC
CASSLLGDRAFYEQYF
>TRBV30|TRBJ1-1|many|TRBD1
TGTGCCTGTCAGGGGGGAACTGAAGCTTTCTTT
CACQGGTEAFF
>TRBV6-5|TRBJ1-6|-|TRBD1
TGTGCCAGCAGTTACTTTCCGACAGGGAGGTCACCCCTCCACTTT
CASSYFPTGRSPLHF
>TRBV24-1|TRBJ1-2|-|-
TGTGCCACCAGTGATGTGACCGGGAACTATGGCTACACCTTC
CATSDVTGNYGYTF
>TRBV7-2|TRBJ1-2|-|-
TGTGCCAGCAGCTTGGCGAGGGGCCCACTTCTTAACTATGGCTACACCTTC
CASSLARGPLLNYGYTF
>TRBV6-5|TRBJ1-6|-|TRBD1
TGTGCCAGCAGTTTCACGCCGCAGGGGGCTGGCTATAATTCACCCCTCCACTTT
CASSFTPQGAGYNSPLHF
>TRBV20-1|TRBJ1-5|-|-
TGCAGTGCTATCCGCGACAGCAATCAGCCCCAGCATTTT
CSAIRDSNQPQHF
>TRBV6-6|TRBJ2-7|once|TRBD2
TGTGCCAGCAGTTACCAGGGTAGCGGGGGGGCTAGGTACGAGCAGTACTTC
CASSYQGSGGARYEQYF
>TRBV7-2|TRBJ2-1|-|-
TGTGCCAGCAGCTTAGGGGGCGTTTACAATGAGCAGTTCTTC
CASSLGGVYNEQFF
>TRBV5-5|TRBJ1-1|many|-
TGTGCCAGCAGCTCACAGGGAGTGACTGAAGCTTTCTTT
CASSSQGVTEAFF
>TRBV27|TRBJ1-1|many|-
TGTGCCAGTGGGGGTGGGGTGAGCACTGAAGCTTTCTTT
CASGGGVSTEAFF
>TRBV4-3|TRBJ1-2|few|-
TGCGCCAGCAGCCAAGCTGGCCCAGGGGAGTACACCTTC
CASSQAGPGEYTF
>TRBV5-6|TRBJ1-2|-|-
TGTGCCAGCAGTCGGGCCCTGGCTAACTATGGCTACACCTTC
CASSRALANYGYTF
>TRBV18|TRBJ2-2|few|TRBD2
TGTGCCAGCTCACCGACCGGTCGGCTAGCGGGAGGCACCGGGGAGCTGTTTTTT
CASSPTGRLAGGTGELFF
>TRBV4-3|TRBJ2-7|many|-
TGCGCCAGCAGCCAAGAACCGGGTAACGAGCAGTACTTC
CASSQEPGNEQYF
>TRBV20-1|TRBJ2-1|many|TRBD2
TGCAGTGCTAGAGCTGCCCTCCTAGCGGGGGGAAACTACAATGAGCAGTTCTTC
CSARAALLAGGNYNEQFF
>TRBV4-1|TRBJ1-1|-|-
TGCGCCAGCAGCCAAGATCTGAGTGGTGAAGCTTTCTTT
CASSQDLSGEAFF
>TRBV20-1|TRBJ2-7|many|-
TGCAGTGCTAGATCGACACAGACCTACGAGCAGTACTTC
CSARSTQTYEQYF
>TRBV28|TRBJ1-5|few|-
TGTGCCAGCATACCAGGGGCCGAAGATAGCAATCAGCCCCAGCATTTT
CASIPGAEDSNQPQHF
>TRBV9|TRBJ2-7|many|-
TGTGCCAGCAGCGTAGACCCGGGGACTTCCTTAATGGAGCAGTACTTC
CASSVDPGTSLMEQYF
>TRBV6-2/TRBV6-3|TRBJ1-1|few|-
TGTGCCAGCAGTTTATTGGACAGGAACACTGAAGCTTTCTTT
CASSLLDRNTEAFF
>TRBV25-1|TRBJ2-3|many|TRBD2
TGTGCCAGCAGTGTCCCTAGCGGGTACACAGATACGCAGTATTTT
CASSVPSGYTDTQYF
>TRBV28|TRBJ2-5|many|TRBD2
TGTGCCAGCAGTCTGGGAGGGGCGCTGGAGACCCAGTACTTC
CASSLGGALETQYF
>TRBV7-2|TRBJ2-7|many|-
TGTGCCAGCAGCGGAACAGGGTACGAGCAGTACTTC
CASSGTGYEQYF
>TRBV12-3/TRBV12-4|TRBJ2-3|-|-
TGTGCCAGCAGTTTGGACGGTGAGCGCACAGATGCGCAGTATTTT
CASSLDGERTDAQYF